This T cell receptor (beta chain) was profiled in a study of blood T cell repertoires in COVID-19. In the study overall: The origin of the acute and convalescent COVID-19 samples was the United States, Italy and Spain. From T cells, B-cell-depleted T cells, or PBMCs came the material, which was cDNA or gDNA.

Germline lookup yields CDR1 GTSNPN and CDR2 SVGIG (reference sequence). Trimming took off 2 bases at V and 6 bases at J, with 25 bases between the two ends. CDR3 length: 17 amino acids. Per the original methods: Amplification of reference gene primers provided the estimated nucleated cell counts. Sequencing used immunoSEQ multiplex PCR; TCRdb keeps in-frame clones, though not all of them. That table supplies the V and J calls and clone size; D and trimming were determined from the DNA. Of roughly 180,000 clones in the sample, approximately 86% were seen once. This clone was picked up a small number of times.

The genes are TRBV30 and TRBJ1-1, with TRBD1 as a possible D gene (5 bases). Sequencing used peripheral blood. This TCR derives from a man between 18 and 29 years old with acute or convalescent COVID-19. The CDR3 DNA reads TGTGCCTGGAGTCTAACACACCCCGGGACGCGGGGCGCTGAAGCTTTCTTT. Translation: CAWSLTHPGTRGAEAFF.